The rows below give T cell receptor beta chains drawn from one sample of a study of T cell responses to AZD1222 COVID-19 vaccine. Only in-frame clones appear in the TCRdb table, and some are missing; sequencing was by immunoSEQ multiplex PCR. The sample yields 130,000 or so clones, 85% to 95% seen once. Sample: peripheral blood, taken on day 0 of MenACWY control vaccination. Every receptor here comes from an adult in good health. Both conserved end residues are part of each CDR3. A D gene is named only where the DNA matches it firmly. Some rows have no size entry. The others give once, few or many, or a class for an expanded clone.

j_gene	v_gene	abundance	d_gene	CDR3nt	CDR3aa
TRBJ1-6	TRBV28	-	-	TGTGCCAGCGGCGGGAGCTCCTATAATTCACCCCTCCACTTT	CASGGSSYNSPLHF
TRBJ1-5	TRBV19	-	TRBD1	TGTGCCAGTACCCGACAGGGTAACCAGCCCCAGCATTTT	CASTRQGNQPQHF
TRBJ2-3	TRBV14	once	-	TGTGCCAGCAGCCTGAAGGGCGGGACAGATACGCAGTATTTT	CASSLKGGTDTQYF
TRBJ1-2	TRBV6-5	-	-	TGTGCCAGCAGAGCCCCGACAGATAGCTATGGCTACACCTTC	CASRAPTDSYGYTF
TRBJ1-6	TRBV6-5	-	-	TGTGCCAGCAGCGCCAGGGGACACTCACCCCTCCACTTT	CASSARGHSPLHF
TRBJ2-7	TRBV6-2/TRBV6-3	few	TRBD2	TGTGCCAGCAGTTATTCCGGGACTAGCGGGTCCTCCTACGAGCAGTACTTC	CASSYSGTSGSSYEQYF
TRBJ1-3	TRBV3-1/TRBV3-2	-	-	TGTGCCAGCAGCCAAGATGGCGGCTTCTCTGGAAACACCATATATTTT	CASSQDGGFSGNTIYF
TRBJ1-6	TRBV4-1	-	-	TGCGCCAGCAGCTCTACAGCCGCACCTAATTCACCCCTCCACTTT	CASSSTAAPNSPLHF
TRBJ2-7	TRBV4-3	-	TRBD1	TGCGCCAGCAGCCAACCCGGGGACAGGGTCTACGAGCAGTACTTC	CASSQPGDRVYEQYF
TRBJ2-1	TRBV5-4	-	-	TGTGCCAGCAGCCCAACTGCGGGGGCCTTGGTGTGGGAGCAGTTCTTC	CASSPTAGALVWEQFF
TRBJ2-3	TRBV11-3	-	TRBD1	TGTGCCAGCAGCTTAGGGGGACAGGGGTCGGAAGATACGCAGTATTTT	CASSLGGQGSEDTQYF
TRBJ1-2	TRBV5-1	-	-	TGCGCCAGCAGCTTGGCCGTGTCGTCACTACCTGACCGCTATGGTGGCTACACCTTC	CASSLAVSSLPDRYGGYTF
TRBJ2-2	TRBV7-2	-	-	TGTGCCAGCAGTGTGAAGGGTTTGACCGGGGAGCTGTTTTTT	CASSVKGLTGELFF
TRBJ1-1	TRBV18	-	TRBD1	TGTGCCAGCTCACCACTCGTGACAGGGGGTGGTACTGAAGCTTTCTTT	CASSPLVTGGGTEAFF
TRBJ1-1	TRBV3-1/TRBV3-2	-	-	TGTGCCAGCAGCCTTCGGATGAACACTGAAGCTTTCTTT	CASSLRMNTEAFF
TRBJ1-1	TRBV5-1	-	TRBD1	TGCGCCAGCAGCTTGGTACAGGGGGGGTCAACTGAAGCTTTCTTT	CASSLVQGGSTEAFF
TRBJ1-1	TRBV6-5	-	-	TGTGCCAGCAGTTTTAACGGGCTGAACACTGAAGCTTTCTTT	CASSFNGLNTEAFF
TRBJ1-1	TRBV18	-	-	TGTGCCAGCTCACCACCCTCAGTCAGGGAAAAGAAAGCTTTCTTT	CASSPPSVREKKAFF
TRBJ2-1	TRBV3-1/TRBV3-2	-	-	TGTGCCAGCAGCCAGACGGCAGGTGGGACTTTGCAGTTCTTC	CASSQTAGGTLQFF
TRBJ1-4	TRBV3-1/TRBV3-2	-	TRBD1	TGTGCCAGCAGCCAAGAAGGGACAGGGGGCAAAGAAAAACTGTTTTTT	CASSQEGTGGKEKLFF
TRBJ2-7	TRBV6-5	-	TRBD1	TGTGCCAGCAGTCCAGACAGGGGAAACTACGAGCAGTACTTC	CASSPDRGNYEQYF
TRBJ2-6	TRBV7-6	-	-	TGTGCCAGCAGCTTAGCTAGCTCTGGGGCCAACGTCCTGACTTTC	CASSLASSGANVLTF
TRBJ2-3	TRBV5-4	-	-	TGTGCCAGCAGCCCAAGGACTAGCACAGATACGCAGTATTTT	CASSPRTSTDTQYF
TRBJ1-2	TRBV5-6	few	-	TGTGCCAGCACCCTACGGGGTGTGGGCTATGGCTACACCTTC	CASTLRGVGYGYTF
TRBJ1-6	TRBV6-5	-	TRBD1	TGTGCCAGCACCCTTACAGGGGAGACGAGTTCACCCCTCCACTTT	CASTLTGETSSPLHF
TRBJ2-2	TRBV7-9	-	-	TGTGCCAGCAGCTTTGAAGTGGTCGGGGAGCTGTTTTTT	CASSFEVVGELFF
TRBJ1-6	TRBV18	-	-	TGTGCCAGCTCGCCCTCACAGGGAGCGAGCTCCTATAATTCACCCCTCCACTTT	CASSPSQGASSYNSPLHF
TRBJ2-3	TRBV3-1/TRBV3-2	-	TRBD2	TGTGCCAGCAGTCCTGGGACTAGCGGCACAGATACGCAGTATTTT	CASSPGTSGTDTQYF
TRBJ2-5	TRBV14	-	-	TGTGCCAGCAGCCCCTACGGGGGTAGAGAGACCCAGTACTTC	CASSPYGGRETQYF
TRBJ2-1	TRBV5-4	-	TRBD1	TGTGCCAGCAGCTTGGCCTACAGGGGAAGTGAGCAGTTCTTC	CASSLAYRGSEQFF
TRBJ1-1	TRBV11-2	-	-	TGTGCCAGCAGCCTTGGGGGCGCGTCCACTGAAGCTTTCTTT	CASSLGGASTEAFF
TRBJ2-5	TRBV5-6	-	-	TGTGCCAGCAGCTTGGTGCAGGGACTGGAGACCCAGTACTTC	CASSLVQGLETQYF
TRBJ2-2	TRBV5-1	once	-	TGCGCCAGCAGCTTGGGCAGTTCTCTCCCCGGGGAGCTGTTTTTT	CASSLGSSLPGELFF
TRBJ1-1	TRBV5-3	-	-	TGTGCCAGAAGCTCCGTATATTTTGGCACTGAAGCTTTCTTT	CARSSVYFGTEAFF
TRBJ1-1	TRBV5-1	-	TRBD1	TGCGCCAGCAGCTTTAGGGCAGGGGGCGCGAACACTGAAGCTTTCTTT	CASSFRAGGANTEAFF
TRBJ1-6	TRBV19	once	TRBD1	TGTGCCAGTAGTTCCGGGACAGGGTCTTATTCACCCCTCCACTTT	CASSSGTGSYSPLHF
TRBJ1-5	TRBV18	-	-	TGTGCCAGCTCCGCGGAGGGGGGGCAGCCCCAGCATTTT	CASSAEGGQPQHF
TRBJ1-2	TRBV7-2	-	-	TGTGCCAGCAGCTACCTCGCGGGGAATTATGGCTACACCTTC	CASSYLAGNYGYTF
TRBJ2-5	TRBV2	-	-	TGTGCCAGCAGTGATGTGGGCCAAGAGACCCAGTACTTC	CASSDVGQETQYF
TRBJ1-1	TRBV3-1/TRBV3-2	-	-	TGTGCCAGCAGCCTGGCTGGGACAATGAACACTGAAGCTTTCTTT	CASSLAGTMNTEAFF
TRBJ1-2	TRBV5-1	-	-	TGCGCCAGCAGCTTGGCATATAGGACAGATCGTGGCTACACCTTC	CASSLAYRTDRGYTF
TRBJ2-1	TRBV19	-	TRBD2	TGTGCCAGTAGTATAGGGAGCGGGAGGGTCAATGAGCAGTTCTTC	CASSIGSGRVNEQFF
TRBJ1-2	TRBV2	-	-	TGTGCCAGCAGTCCAGAACAGACGGGGAACTATGGCTACACCTTC	CASSPEQTGNYGYTF